The source of this T cell receptor beta chain is a study of shared clonotypes between healthy human individuals. Regarding the study as a whole: Blood was the sole source, and tissue repertoires probably differ.

The genomic DNA of each subset was split evenly across several immunoSEQ plates. TCRdb's table, derived via immunoSEQ multiplex PCR, lists solely in-frame clones and lacks some. The table shows 1,400,000 or so clones, with 98% to 99% occurring only once. Points on this clone: Its antigen is unknown.

Germline CDR1 and CDR2: MDHEN and SYDVKM. V shed 3 bases and J shed 8 bases, with 16 bases lying between them. The CDR3 runs to 15 residues. Sequencing input: naive CD4+ T cells sorted from blood. Specified subset: CD45RA+ positively selected. The sequence came from a man younger than 45 in good health. The V call is TRBV28, the J call TRBJ1-4; D is unresolved. Written as DNA, the CDR3 is TGTGCCAGCAGTTTCCTGAAGTATCAAGAGGAAAAACTGTTTTTT. It translates to CASSFLKYQEEKLFF.